The present T cell receptor (beta chain) was sequenced within a study of T cells in Graves' hyperthyroidism and ophthalmopathy. Amplified TCR beta CDR3 regions derived from RNA transcripts. A first-round RT-PCR of the TCR CDR3 used the HTBI primer set. TCRdb processed the multiplex PCR reads anew with MiXCR; each CDR3 protein has one entry. Of some 800,000 distinct CDR3 sequences listed, roughly 40% were seen once; the top ten hold about 8.9%. Germline lookup yields CDR1 SGHTA and CDR2 FQGNSA. The V and J ends lost 7 bases and 0 bases, in that order; junction bases with no gene match: 11. This CDR3 region has 16 residues. This clonotype was recorded a few times. For the diagnoses, clinical symptoms, serum thyroxine and TRAb, thyroid ultrasound and orbital computed tomography were used.

The chain is built from TRBV7-2 and TRBJ2-7, with TRBD1 matching over 8 bases. This TCR came from a man in his late teens or twenties with Graves' hyperthyroidism. The sample taken for sequencing was blood. CDR3 in DNA: TGTGCCAGCACCCATACTGGACAGGGCTACTCCTACGAGCAGTACTTC. Residues: CASTHTGQGYSYEQYF.